This TCR beta chain emerged from a study of shared clonotypes between healthy human individuals. General observations from the study: Represented diversity, genetic and exposure-history alike, was limited by few donors. Clonotype sharing across several donors was observed for roughly 5% of naive CD4 clonotypes.

With 3 bases removed from V and 3 bases from J, the gap between germline ends came to 12 bases. Per germline, CDR1 LNHDA and CDR2 SQIVND (reference sequence). CDR3 length equals 14 residues. CD4+ cells yielded CD45RA+ naive and CD45RA-negative memory subsets. About this clone itself: Antigen: not known.

For every subset, genomic DNA was evenly distributed across several immunoSEQ plates. TCRdb's table, derived via immunoSEQ multiplex PCR, lists solely in-frame clones and lacks some. This table holds 950,000 to 1,200,000 clones, roughly 77% found once. The chain uses TRBV19 and TRBJ2-7; possible D gene TRBD2, 6 bases. The clonotype was recovered from a man between 18 and 35 years old in good health. Some clones in this sample may be carry-over from other donors' samples. Sequencing input: memory CD4+ T cells from PBMCs. The subset is: CD45RA-negative fraction. In nucleotides, the CDR3 is TGTGCCAGTAGTATCGGGAGCAAAAGCTACGAGCAGTACTTC. Translating it yields CASSIGSKSYEQYF.